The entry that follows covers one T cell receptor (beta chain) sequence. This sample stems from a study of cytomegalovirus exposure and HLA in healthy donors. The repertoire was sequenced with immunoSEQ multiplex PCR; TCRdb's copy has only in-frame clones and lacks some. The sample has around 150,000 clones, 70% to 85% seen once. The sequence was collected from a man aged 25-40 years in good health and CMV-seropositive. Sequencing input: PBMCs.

DNA of the CDR3: TGTGCCAGCAGTGATCCGAACAGGGTCGGCTACGAGCAGTACTTC. Its protein is CASSDPNRVGYEQYF. The rearrangement joins TRBV25-1 to TRBJ2-7; weak D call: TRBD1 (6 bases). Germline CDR1 and CDR2: MGHDK and SYGVNS. Trimming removed 3 bases from V and 3 bases from J, with 15 bases in between. The CDR3 has 15 amino acids.